One and the same sample provided the 2 T cell receptor beta chains below, sequenced in a study of cytomegalovirus exposure and HLA in healthy donors. Assay: immunoSEQ multiplex PCR; the TCRdb copy retains only in-frame clones and omits some. The data hold about 95,000 clones, with about 85% observed a single time. The sequenced sample consisted of PBMCs. Every receptor here comes from a man younger than 35 in good health and CMV-seropositive.

The rearrangement joins TRBV25-1 to TRBJ1-1; D is possibly TRBD1 (6 bases). Looked up from germline, CDR1 is MGHDK and CDR2 is SYGVNS. The CDR3 spans 17 residues. With 4 bases removed from V and 0 bases from J, the gap between germline ends came to 18 bases. As DNA, the CDR3 is TGTGCCAGCAGTGGGGTGACAGGTCTTGGACTGAACACTGAAGCTTTCTTT. Translation gives CASSGVTGLGLNTEAFF.

The CDR3 spells CASSEGIVASDTQYF. CDR3 sequence (DNA): TGTGCCAGCAGTGAAGGGATAGTAGCATCAGATACGCAGTATTTT. The rearrangement joins TRBV6-1 to TRBJ2-3; D not resolved. Germline lookup yields CDR1 MNHNS and CDR2 SASEGT. V gave up 1 base and J gave up 4 bases, with 12 bases separating them. The CDR3 extends over 15 amino acids.